One sample yielded the 12 T cell receptor beta chains listed below, sequenced in a study of regulatory dendritic cells for organ transplantation. Assay: immunoSEQ multiplex PCR; the TCRdb copy retains only in-frame clones and omits some. The sample has a few dozen clones. These receptors lack a known antigen. Material: dendritic cells cultured alone as a control. The receptors shown here come from a human donor in good health and provided the allogeneic stimulator dendritic cells.

This chain connects TRBV6-6 to TRBJ2-1; the match to TRBD2 covers 10 bases. The CDR3 totals 16 residues. Germline V gene data show CDR1 as MNHNY and CDR2 as SVGAGI (reference sequence). V lost 5 bases to trimming and J lost 3 bases; unmatched junction nucleotides: 7. The CDR3 is CASSGWTSGYYNEQFF. The CDR3 DNA sequence: TGTGCCAGCAGTGGATGGACTAGCGGATACTACAATGAGCAGTTCTTC.

This chain connects TRBV5-1 to TRBJ1-6, with 9 bases identical to TRBD1. V trimming: 0 bases; J trimming: 7 bases; junction bases outside the gene matches: 2. The CDR3 has 15 amino acids. CDR1 and CDR2 (germline): SGHRS, YFSETQ. The CDR3 region has the DNA TGCGCCAGCAGCTTGGCGGGGACAGGGAATTCACCCCTCCACTTT. Protein product: CASSLAGTGNSPLHF. Using reference TRBV5-1 and TRBJ1-6 for the parts outside the CDR3, the full variable domain is KAGVTQTPRYLIKTRGQQVTLSCSPISGHRSVSWYQQTPGQGLQFLFEYFSETQRNKGNFPGRFSGRQFSNSRSEMNVSTLELGDSALYLCASSLAGTGNSPLHFGNGTRLTVT.

This rearrangement joins TRBV7-9 to TRBJ1-1; TRBD1 is a possible D gene (6 bases). The CDR3 length is 12 residues. Germline V gene lookup returns CDR1 SEHNR and CDR2 FQNEAQ (reference sequence). Deletions cut 3 bases from V and 8 bases from J, with 10 bases between. The CDR3: CASSFDDREAFF. CDR3 in DNA: TGTGCCAGCAGCTTCGATGACAGGGAAGCTTTCTTT.

This rearrangement joins TRBV5-1 to TRBJ1-1, with 9 bases fitting TRBD1. V trimming: 1 base; J trimming: 2 bases; junction bases outside the gene matches: 6. CDR3 length equals 16 residues. CDR1 is SGHRS, CDR2 YFSETQ, per germline. In DNA form, the CDR3 reads TGCGCCAGCAGCTTGCCCCCGGGACAGGGAAACACTGAAGCTTTCTTT. This encodes CASSLPPGQGNTEAFF.

The V call is TRBV23-1, the J call TRBJ2-2; 7 bases are a match to TRBD1. TRBV23-1 is labeled an ORF, and its function is uncertain. The CDR3 contains 16 residues. Germline trimming cut 4 bases from V and 4 bases from J; bases unmatched to any gene: 9. This chain's CDR3 is CASSLPDRSGTGELFF. The CDR3 DNA follows: TGCGCCAGCAGTCTTCCGGACAGGTCGGGCACCGGGGAGCTGTTTTTT.

This chain uses TRBV19 with TRBJ1-2, with D unresolved. The V gene lost 4 bases and the J gene lost 4 bases, with 13 bases spanning the gap. The CDR3 is made up of 14 amino acids. CDR1 and CDR2 (germline): LNHDA, SQIVND (reference sequence). CDR3 DNA: TGTGCCAGTAGTAATATCATTAGCGGCTATGGCTACACCTTC. As protein: CASSNIISGYGYTF.

The rearrangement uses TRBV12-5 and TRBJ2-2; no reliable D call. CDR3 length: 12 residues. Germline CDR1 LGHNT, CDR2 FRNRAP. Trimming stripped 7 bases from V and 8 bases from J, with 11 bases between. CDR3 loop: CASAVLTGELFF. The CDR3 DNA reads TGTGCTAGTGCCGTTTTAACAGGGGAGCTGTTTTTT.

The rearrangement links TRBV5-8 to TRBJ2-7, with 9 bases fitting TRBD1. The length of the CDR3 is 15 residues. Per the germline V gene, CDR1 is SGHTS and CDR2 is YDEGEE. V was clipped by 4 bases and J by 2 bases; unmatched bases: 7. Written as DNA, the CDR3 is TGTGCCAGCAGCCCGCACGGACAGGGGACCTACGAGCAGTACTTC. Its protein is CASSPHGQGTYEQYF. Together with reference TRBV5-8 and TRBJ2-7, the CDR3 gives the full variable domain: EAGVTQSPTHLIKTRGQQATLRCSPISGHTSVYWYQQALGLGLQFLLWYDEGEERNRGNFPPRFSGRQFPNYSSELNVNALELEDSALYLCASSPHGQGTYEQYFGPGTRLTVT.

By proportion, this clone is hyperexpanded. The J gene is TRBJ2-7, the V gene TRBV7-9; D possibly corresponds to TRBD1 (7 bases). CDR1 and CDR2 (germline): SEHNR, FQNEAQ (reference sequence). The V end lost 7 bases, the J end lost 4 bases, and 17 bases lay between the germline ends. This CDR3 is built from 14 residues. In DNA, the CDR3 is TGTGCCAGCAACCCGATGGAGGGGGCTTACGAGCAGTACTTC. This gives the protein CASNPMEGAYEQYF.

This clone has only one observation. CDR3: CASSPWGVGQETQYF. The CDR3, as DNA: TGTGCCAGCAGCCCGTGGGGGGTTGGGCAAGAGACCCAGTACTTC. The gene calls are TRBV13 and TRBJ2-5, with a possible D match to TRBD2 (6 bases). Between the trimmed V and J ends, which lost 5 bases and 2 bases, there was a span of 15 bases. In germline, CDR1 is PRHDT, CDR2 FYEKMQ (reference sequence). CDR3 size: 15 residues.

The CDR3 coding sequence is TGTGCCTGGAGTCGGGGTAGGGAAACTAGCACAGATACGCAGTATTTT. Its translation: CAWSRGRETSTDTQYF. The V call is TRBV30, the J call TRBJ2-3; tentative D call: TRBD2 (5 bases). V gave up 2 bases and J gave up 0 bases, with 15 bases separating them. The CDR3 consists of 16 residues. Per the germline V gene, CDR1 is GTSNPN and CDR2 is SVGIG (reference sequence).

The gene calls are TRBV5-1 and TRBJ2-5; 8 nucleotides line up with TRBD2. Looked up from germline, CDR1 is SGHRS and CDR2 is YFSETQ. The CDR3 spans 15 residues. The ends lost 7 bases at V and 5 bases at J; junction bases unmatched: 13. DNA for the CDR3: TGCGCCAGCTCCGGTGGTGGCGGGGGGCACGAGACCCAGTACTTC. Its translation: CASSGGGGGHETQYF.